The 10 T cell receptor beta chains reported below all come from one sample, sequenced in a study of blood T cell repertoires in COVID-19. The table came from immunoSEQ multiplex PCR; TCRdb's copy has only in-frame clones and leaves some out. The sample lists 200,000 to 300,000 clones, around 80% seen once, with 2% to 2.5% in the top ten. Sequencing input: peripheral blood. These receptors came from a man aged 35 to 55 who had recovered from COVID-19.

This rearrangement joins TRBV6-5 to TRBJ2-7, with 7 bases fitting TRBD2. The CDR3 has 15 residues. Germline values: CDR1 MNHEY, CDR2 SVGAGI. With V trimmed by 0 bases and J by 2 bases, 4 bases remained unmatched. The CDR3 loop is CASSYSPSGAYEQYF. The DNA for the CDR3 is TGTGCCAGCAGTTACTCTCCTAGCGGCGCCTACGAGCAGTACTTC.

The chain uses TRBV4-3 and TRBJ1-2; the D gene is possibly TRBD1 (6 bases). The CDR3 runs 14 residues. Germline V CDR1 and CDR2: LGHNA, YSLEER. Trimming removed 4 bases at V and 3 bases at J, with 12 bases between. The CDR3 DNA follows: TGCGCCAGCAGCCTGGAAGGGGGTTACTATGGCTACACCTTC. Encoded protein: CASSLEGGYYGYTF.

DNA of the CDR3: TGTGCCTGGAGCAGGGAACAGGAGAACTATGGCTACACCTTC. It specifies CAWSREQENYGYTF. V gene TRBV30 combines with J gene TRBJ1-2; D might be TRBD1 (5 bases). This CDR3 region has 14 residues. Germline V gene data show CDR1 as GTSNPN and CDR2 as SVGIG (reference sequence). Trimming stripped 3 bases from V and 2 bases from J, with 13 bases between.

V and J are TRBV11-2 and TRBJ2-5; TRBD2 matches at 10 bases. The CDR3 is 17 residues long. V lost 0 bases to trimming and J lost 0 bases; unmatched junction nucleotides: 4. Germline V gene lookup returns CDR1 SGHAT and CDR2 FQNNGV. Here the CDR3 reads CASSLELAGMYQETQYF. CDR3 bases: TGTGCCAGCAGCTTAGAACTAGCGGGGATGTACCAAGAGACCCAGTACTTC.

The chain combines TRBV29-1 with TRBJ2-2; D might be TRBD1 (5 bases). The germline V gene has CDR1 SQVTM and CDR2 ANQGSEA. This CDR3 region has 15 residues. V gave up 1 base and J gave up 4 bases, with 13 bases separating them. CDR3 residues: CSVEGQPGATGELFF. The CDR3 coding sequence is TGCAGCGTTGAAGGACAGCCTGGGGCCACCGGGGAGCTGTTTTTT.

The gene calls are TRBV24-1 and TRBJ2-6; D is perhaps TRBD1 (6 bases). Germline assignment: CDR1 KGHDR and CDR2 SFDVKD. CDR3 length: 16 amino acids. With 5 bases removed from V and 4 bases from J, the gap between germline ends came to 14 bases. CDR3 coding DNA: TGTGCCACCAGTGGACCGGACAGCCAAGGGGCCAACGTCCTGACTTTC. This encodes CATSGPDSQGANVLTF.

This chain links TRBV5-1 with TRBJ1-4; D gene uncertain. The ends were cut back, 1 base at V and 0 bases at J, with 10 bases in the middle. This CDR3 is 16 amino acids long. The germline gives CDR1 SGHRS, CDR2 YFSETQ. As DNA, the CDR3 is TGCGCCAGCAGCTTGAATATGCAGGCAACTAATGAAAAACTGTTTTTT. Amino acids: CASSLNMQATNEKLFF.

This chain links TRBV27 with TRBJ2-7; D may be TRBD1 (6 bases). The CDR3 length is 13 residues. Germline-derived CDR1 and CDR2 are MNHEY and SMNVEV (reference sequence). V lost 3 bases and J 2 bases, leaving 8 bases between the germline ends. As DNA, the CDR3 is TGTGCCAGCAGTTTGGGACACACCTACGAGCAGTACTTC. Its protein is CASSLGHTYEQYF.

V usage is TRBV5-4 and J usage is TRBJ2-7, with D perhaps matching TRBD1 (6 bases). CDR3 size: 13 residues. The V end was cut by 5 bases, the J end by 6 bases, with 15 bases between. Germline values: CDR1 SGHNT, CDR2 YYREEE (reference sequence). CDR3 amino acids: CASSYRVFSEQYF. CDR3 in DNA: TGTGCCAGCAGTTACAGGGTTTTCTCCGAGCAGTACTTC.

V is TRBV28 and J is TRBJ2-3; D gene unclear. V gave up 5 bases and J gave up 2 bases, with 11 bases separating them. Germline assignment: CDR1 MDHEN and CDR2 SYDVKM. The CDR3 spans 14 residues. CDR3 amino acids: CASSQSWPTDTQYF. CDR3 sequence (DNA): TGTGCCAGCAGTCAGTCGTGGCCCACAGATACGCAGTATTTT. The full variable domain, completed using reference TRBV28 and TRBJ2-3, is DVKVTQSSRYLVKRTGEKVFLECVQDMDHENMFWYRQDPGLGLRLIYFSYDVKMKEKGDIPEGYSVSREKKERFSLILESASTNQTSMYLCASSQSWPTDTQYFGPGTRLTVL.